These T cell receptor beta chains were read from a single sample in a study of vaccination and CD4 T cells after COVID-19. For these TCRs, the target antigens are not known. One entry per CDR3 protein, called by TCRdb with MiXCR from the PCR reads. Altogether some 9,000 distinct CDR3 sequences are present, roughly a third being singletons, with the ten largest covering about two fifths. The sequenced sample was CD4+ T cells from blood, cultured in vitro. The receptors originated from a human donor in good health. Both conserved end residues are part of each CDR3. The D gene is left open where the match is weak. The listing skips clone size in some rows; elsewhere it reads once, few, many or a size class.

NA,NA,TRBJ1-1,TRBV29-1,TGCAGCGCTGACGGTAACACTGAAGCTTTCTTT,CSADGNTEAFF
NA,NA,TRBJ1-3,TRBV10-1,TGCGCCAGCAGTGAGCAAGGACGTCGGGACACCATATATTTT,CASSEQGRRDTIYF
NA,once,TRBJ2-7,TRBV19,TGTGCCAGTACTCAGGGATGGGGTCCTACCTACGAGCAGTACTTC,CASTQGWGPTYEQYF
NA,NA,TRBJ1-1,TRBV2,TGTGCCAGTACTTTGACAGGAGACTATATGGACACTGAAGCTTTCTTT,CASTLTGDYMDTEAFF
NA,NA,TRBJ1-2,TRBV4-1,TGCGCCAGCAGCCAAGGTCGGAGTGAGGGATTCTATGGCTACACCTTC,CASSQGRSEGFYGYTF
TRBD1,few,TRBJ1-6,TRBV12-3/TRBV12-4,TGTGCCAGCAGTTTAGAGGGGACAGGGACTAATTCACCCCTCCACTTT,CASSLEGTGTNSPLHF
TRBD1,NA,TRBJ1-6,TRBV12-3/TRBV12-4,TGTGCCAGCGCCTCGCGGGGGACAGTGCCACCCCTCCACTTT,CASASRGTVPPLHF
NA,NA,TRBJ1-2,TRBV10-2,TGCGCCAGCAGTGAGTCAGGGTTGAGCTACACCTTC,CASSESGLSYTF
TRBD1,few,TRBJ1-5,TRBV20-1,TGCAGTGCTGTACGCCTCCCCAGGGGGCGATATGAGAGACAGCCCCAGCATTTT,CSAVRLPRGRYERQPQHF
NA,NA,TRBJ2-2,TRBV6-4,TGTGCCAGCAGACTACTAGAGGACACCGGGGAGCTGTTTTTT,CASRLLEDTGELFF
NA,NA,TRBJ1-1,TRBV2,TGTGCCAGCATCGTGACGGGTATGAACACTGAAGCTTTCTTT,CASIVTGMNTEAFF
NA,few,TRBJ1-6,TRBV4-2,TGTGCCAGCAGCCAAGAGGCCGGAGGTGTCTGGAATTCACCCCTCCACTTT,CASSQEAGGVWNSPLHF
NA,few,TRBJ1-2,TRBV10-1,TGCGCCAGCAGTGAGTACCGGGAGGGAAGTGGCTACACCTTC,CASSEYREGSGYTF
NA,few,TRBJ2-2,TRBV19,TGTGCCACCACGTGGGGGTCGGGGGAGCTGTTTTTT,CATTWGSGELFF
NA,few,TRBJ1-5,TRBV27,TGTGCCAGCGCAACGGGACTGATCAATCAGCCCCAGCATTTT,CASATGLINQPQHF
NA,NA,TRBJ1-1,TRBV19,TGTGCCAGTAGTATGGCCAGAAATAACACTGAAGCTTTCTTT,CASSMARNNTEAFF
NA,few,TRBJ1-6,TRBV6-1,TGTGCCAGCGAAGGCAGTCACTTGTATTCACCCCTCCACTTT,CASEGSHLYSPLHF
TRBD2,NA,TRBJ2-7,TRBV3-1,TGTGCCAGCAGCCAAGCCAATGGTGGGAGCGGGGGGCGCTACGAGCAGTACTTC,CASSQANGGSGGRYEQYF
NA,NA,TRBJ2-7,TRBV20-1,TGCAGTGCTAGAGGATCAGGCGACTACGAGCAGTACTTC,CSARGSGDYEQYF
NA,few,TRBJ2-6,TRBV29-1,TGCAGCGTTGAAGCAGGACACCTCTCTGGGGCCAACGTCCTGACTTTC,CSVEAGHLSGANVLTF
NA,NA,TRBJ1-6,TRBV6-5,TGTGCCAGCAGTTACCGTCAGGGCGGGACTTCACCCCTCCACTTT,CASSYRQGGTSPLHF
NA,NA,TRBJ1-1,TRBV3-1,TGTGCCAGCAGCCAATCACGAGGAACTGCGAACACTGAAGCTTTCTTT,CASSQSRGTANTEAFF
TRBD2,NA,TRBJ2-3,TRBV5-4,TGTGCCAGCAGCTTTATCGGGGGGGCCGTAGATACGCAGTATTTT,CASSFIGGAVDTQYF
NA,NA,TRBJ1-3,TRBV19,TGTGCCAGTAGTATTGGAGTAGGGGGAAACACCATATATTTT,CASSIGVGGNTIYF
NA,NA,TRBJ2-2,TRBV6-5,TGTGCCAGCAGTTTTAATAACAGGAACACCGGGGAGCTGTTTTTT,CASSFNNRNTGELFF
NA,NA,TRBJ1-2,TRBV19,TGTGCCAGTAGTCCTATGGGGGTTAGTGTCCAGGGACCTAACTATGGCTACACCTTC,CASSPMGVSVQGPNYGYTF
TRBD2,once,TRBJ2-7,TRBV30,TGTGCCTGGAGCCCACCGAGCGGGGCCCCCTCCTACGAGCAGTACTTC,CAWSPPSGAPSYEQYF
TRBD1,NA,TRBJ1-4,TRBV15,TGTGCCACCAGCAGGAGCCGGGACAGCGAAAAACTGTTTTTT,CATSRSRDSEKLFF
TRBD2,medium-sized,TRBJ2-5,TRBV20-1,TGCAGTGCTAGAGACGGGGGGGCCGAAGAGACCCAGTACTTC,CSARDGGAEETQYF
NA,NA,TRBJ2-3,TRBV11-1,TGTGCCAGCAGCTTAAGTCTAGCCCAAACGGCGGATACGCAGTATTTT,CASSLSLAQTADTQYF
NA,NA,TRBJ2-7,TRBV27,TGTGCCAGCAGTTTTGGCGGGGACGAGCAGTACTTC,CASSFGGDEQYF
TRBD2,NA,TRBJ2-7,TRBV9,TGTGCCAGCGCGCCCACCGGGACTAGCCCTAGACAGCAGTACTTC,CASAPTGTSPRQQYF
TRBD1,NA,TRBJ2-3,TRBV10-3,TGTGCCATCAGAAGGGACAGCTCTAGCACAGATACGCAGTATTTT,CAIRRDSSSTDTQYF
NA,NA,TRBJ1-1,TRBV7-6,TGTGCCAGCAGCTTAGGTACCCCCGGCGGTACTGAAGCTTTCTTT,CASSLGTPGGTEAFF
NA,few,TRBJ2-1,TRBV20-1,TGCAGTGCTAGAGACTTACGCATCGGGGGTCGGAATGAGCAGTTCTTC,CSARDLRIGGRNEQFF
NA,NA,TRBJ2-3,TRBV7-2,TGTGCCAGCAGCTTAGGAACAGGGAGGGCAGATACGCAGTATTTT,CASSLGTGRADTQYF
TRBD1,large,TRBJ1-3,TRBV27,TGTGCCAGCAGCAAGACAGGGAGTGGAAACACCATATATTTT,CASSKTGSGNTIYF
NA,NA,TRBJ1-3,TRBV11-2,TGTGCCAGCAGGGAACAGGGAAACACCATATATTTT,CASREQGNTIYF
NA,few,TRBJ1-1,TRBV9,TGTGCCAGCAGCGTCGTGGCCACGACCCTATCTGGGGACACTGAAGCTTTCTTT,CASSVVATTLSGDTEAFF
NA,NA,TRBJ2-3,TRBV6-1,TGTGCCAGCGCGGGTGCAGGGTCGTTCACAGATACGCAGTATTTT,CASAGAGSFTDTQYF
NA,NA,TRBJ2-3,TRBV5-4,TGTGCCAGCAGCTCAGTGGAAGTCGATACGCAGTATTTT,CASSSVEVDTQYF
NA,once,TRBJ1-1,TRBV4-2,TGTGCCAGCAGCCAAAGGACAGCCTATGAAGCTTTCTTT,CASSQRTAYEAFF
NA,NA,TRBJ1-6,TRBV11-2,TGTGCCGGCAGCTTACAGGATAATTCACCCCTCCACTTT,CAGSLQDNSPLHF
TRBD2,NA,TRBJ2-5,TRBV19,TGTGCCAGTAGTCGGGCTAGCGGGGGGGGAGAGACCCAGTACTTC,CASSRASGGGETQYF
TRBD2,NA,TRBJ2-7,TRBV10-1,TGCGCCAGCAGTGAGACAGCGGGGGGAGGCTTACACGAGCAGTACTTC,CASSETAGGGLHEQYF
NA,NA,TRBJ1-6,TRBV18,TGTGCCAGCTCACCACGGGCGGTCGGGAATTCACCCCTCCACTTT,CASSPRAVGNSPLHF
NA,few,TRBJ2-3,TRBV7-9,TGTGCCAGCAGCTCGAGCACAGATACGCAGTATTTT,CASSSSTDTQYF
TRBD1,NA,TRBJ2-7,TRBV4-2,TGTGCCAGCAGCCAAACCACCTCGACCGGGACAGGGACCTACGAGCAGTACTTC,CASSQTTSTGTGTYEQYF
NA,NA,TRBJ1-2,TRBV6-1,TGTGCCAGCAGTACAGCTCTCTATGGCTACACCTTC,CASSTALYGYTF
NA,few,TRBJ1-1,TRBV6-1,TGTGCCAGCAGTGACGATCTCGGGAACACTGAAGCTTTCTTT,CASSDDLGNTEAFF
TRBD1,NA,TRBJ2-2,TRBV6-5,TGTGCCAGCAGTTACTCGACAGGGGGCTGGACCGGGGAGCTGTTTTTT,CASSYSTGGWTGELFF
TRBD1,few,TRBJ1-6,TRBV24-1,TGTGCCACCATCCACAGGACAGGACCCTTTTATAATTCACCCCTCCACTTT,CATIHRTGPFYNSPLHF
TRBD2,NA,TRBJ2-5,TRBV5-1,TGCGCCAGCAGTCCGACTAGCGGGGGCGTTAGGGCCCAGTACTTC,CASSPTSGGVRAQYF
TRBD1,NA,TRBJ1-2,TRBV7-2,TGTGCCAGCAGCCGGACAGGGGCGCATGGCTACACCTTC,CASSRTGAHGYTF
NA,NA,TRBJ2-7,TRBV11-1,TGTGCCAGCAGCGGGACAAGCAGCTACGAGCAGTACTTC,CASSGTSSYEQYF